The 32 T cell receptor beta chains below all came from one sample that was sequenced in a study of siplizumab effects on memory and regulatory T cells (dated by TCRdb to between 2017 and 2020). Libraries were made using the immunoSEQ multiplex PCR assay. TCRdb limited this immuneACCESS table to in-frame rearrangements with V and J called. A share of clones is missing; checked studies link under half to unresolved V genes, and the rest is unexplained. Across this sample there are roughly 100,000 clones, with about 93% seen only once. 0.32% of the sample belongs to the ten largest clones. Sequencing was performed on CD4+ T cells sorted from blood. These receptors all stem from a human donor in good health.

This clone appeared once. The V and J genes are TRBV5-1 and TRBJ2-1; 16 nucleotides align to TRBD2. With V trimmed by 4 bases and J by 2 bases, 9 bases remained unmatched. The CDR3 is 19 amino acids. Germline lookup yields CDR1 SGHRS and CDR2 YFSETQ. CDR3 DNA: TGCGCCAGCAGCCCGGGACTAGCGGGGGGGCGGGTCCCCTACAATGAGCAGTTCTTC. Translated, it gives CASSPGLAGGRVPYNEQFF.

The chain has TRBV4-3 and TRBJ2-1; D gene unclear. The length of the CDR3 is 14 residues. CDR1 is LGHNA and CDR2 is YSLEER in the germline V gene. V was cut by 1 base and J by 6 bases, with 10 bases left in between. In DNA, the CDR3 is TGCGCCAGCAGCCAAGCGTTTTCCGTCAATGAGCAGTTCTTC. Translated: CASSQAFSVNEQFF.

This chain joins TRBV6-1 and TRBJ1-6; a weak D match, TRBD1 (6 bases). CDR1 and CDR2 from the germline V gene are MNHNS and SASEGT. Trimming pared 11 bases from V and 6 bases from J, leaving 20 bases between. The length of the CDR3 is 15 residues. CDR3 sequence (DNA): TGTGCCGCGTCCCTGTTACAGGGTAGTAATTCACCCCTCCACTTT. Amino acid sequence: CAASLLQGSNSPLHF.

The J gene is TRBJ1-4, the V gene TRBV7-8, with D unresolved. CDR3 length: 16 residues. V lost 5 bases and J lost 8, with 21 bases in between. Germline loops: CDR1 SGHVS, CDR2 FQNEAQ. The CDR3 DNA reads as TGTGCCAGCAGCCCCAATCCGGACCGGTCGGAAGAAAAACTGTTTTTT. Translated: CASSPNPDRSEEKLFF.

The genes are TRBV7-2 and TRBJ1-3; TRBD1 aligns across 7 bases. Trimming at V came to 3 bases and at J to 0 bases, leaving 8 bases not matched to a gene. This CDR3 spans 17 amino acids. Germline V gives CDR1 SGHTA, CDR2 FQGNSA. The CDR3 DNA reads TGTGCCAGCAGCTTCGCCCGACGGACAGGCTCTGGAAACACCATATATTTT. This encodes CASSFARRTGSGNTIYF.

V usage is TRBV19 and J usage is TRBJ2-3, with a tentative D call TRBD1 (5 bases). This CDR3 is 14 amino acids long. Germline CDR1 and CDR2: LNHDA and SQIVND (reference sequence). V dropped 0 bases and J dropped 1 base, with 5 bases sitting between them. In DNA form, the CDR3 reads TGTGCCAGTAGTATAGACAGGGGCACAGATACGCAGTATTTT. Its translation is CASSIDRGTDTQYF.

The CDR3 sequence: CSAGEGTGELFF. CDR3 nucleotide sequence: TGCAGCGCCGGAGAGGGGACCGGGGAGCTGTTTTTT. The chain joins TRBV29-1 to TRBJ2-2; D may be TRBD1 or TRBD2 (5 bases each). Germline lookup yields CDR1 SQVTM and CDR2 ANQGSEA. The ends were cut back, 7 bases at V and 5 bases at J, with 11 bases in the middle. The CDR3 is made up of 12 amino acids.

The chain carries TRBV5-1 and TRBJ2-1; the match to TRBD2 covers 9 bases. CDR3 length: 16 residues. Germline values: CDR1 SGHRS, CDR2 YFSETQ. The V and J ends lost 4 bases and 5 bases, in that order; junction bases with no gene match: 10. The CDR3 DNA reads TGCGCCAGCAGCGGTTCTAGCGGGGCTGGAAACAATGAGCAGTTCTTC. Its translation is CASSGSSGAGNNEQFF.

The chain carries TRBV6-5 and TRBJ1-3, with a weak D call TRBD1 (5 bases). CDR3 size: 14 residues. Trimming left V 6 bases short and J 2 bases short, with 11 bases between. Germline loops: CDR1 MNHEY, CDR2 SVGAGI. The CDR3 here is CASSYGGTGNTIYF. CDR3 sequence (DNA): TGTGCCAGCAGCTACGGGGGAACTGGAAACACCATATATTTT.

The chain is built from TRBV9 and TRBJ2-1; 11 bases align to TRBD2. In germline, CDR1 is SGDLS, CDR2 YYNGEE. The CDR3 extends over 19 amino acids. After removal of 4 bases from V and 0 bases from J, the junction contained 12 bases not matched to a gene. The CDR3 DNA reads as TGTGCCAGCAGCCAAACCGGGACTAGCGGCAGACTCTCCTACAATGAGCAGTTCTTC. This encodes CASSQTGTSGRLSYNEQFF.

The rearrangement links TRBV6-1 to TRBJ1-1; D gene uncertain. Trimming left V 8 bases short and J 0 bases short, with 10 bases between. The germline CDR1 and CDR2 sequences are MNHNS and SASEGT. The CDR3 is 13 residues long. The CDR3, as DNA: TGTGCCAGCTCCACGCGGCTGAACACTGAAGCTTTCTTT. It yields the protein CASSTRLNTEAFF.

J is TRBJ1-2 and V is TRBV6-5; 7 bases are a match to TRBD1. The CDR3 is made up of 13 amino acids. Germline lookup yields CDR1 MNHEY and CDR2 SVGAGI. The V segment lost 5 bases and the J segment 5 bases; nucleotides outside the gene matches: 5. The CDR3 sequence: CASSDRVEYGYTF. CDR3 nucleotide sequence: TGTGCCAGCAGTGACAGGGTAGAATATGGCTACACCTTC.

Concerning this clone itself: Other DNA sequences in this specimen translate into the identical CDR3. The chain is built from TRBV30 and TRBJ1-5, with TRBD1 identical over 7 bases. Trimming cost V 0 bases and J 2 bases; bases outside gene matches: 1. The germline V gene has CDR1 GTSNPN and CDR2 SVGIG (reference sequence). The CDR3 extends over 14 amino acids. The CDR3 DNA sequence: TGTGCCTGGAGTGTAGGGACAGGCAATCAGCCCCAGCATTTT. Translating it yields CAWSVGTGNQPQHF. Full variable domain (rest looked up from reference TRBV30 and TRBJ1-5): SQTIHQWPATLVQPVGSPLSLECTVEGTSNPNLYWYRQAAGRGLQLLFYSVGIGQISSEVPQNLSASRPQDRQFILSSKKLLLSDSGFYLCAWSVGTGNQPQHFGDGTRLSIL.

V is TRBV10-3 and J is TRBJ2-7; D assignment may be TRBD1 or TRBD2 (6 bases each). With 1 base removed from V and 4 bases from J, the gap between germline ends came to 11 bases. The CDR3 runs to 14 residues. In germline, CDR1 is ENHRY, CDR2 SYGVKD. The DNA for the CDR3 is TGTGCCATCAGTGAGTATCGGGGGCAGTACGAGCAGTACTTC. This encodes CAISEYRGQYEQYF.

This chain connects TRBV10-3 to TRBJ1-3; D is ambiguous. The CDR3 consists of 13 residues. Germline assignment: CDR1 ENHRY and CDR2 SYGVKD. V shed 7 bases and J shed 0 bases, with 7 bases lying between them. CDR3 amino acids: CAIKESSGNTIYF. The CDR3 nucleotides are TGTGCCATCAAAGAGAGCTCTGGAAACACCATATATTTT.

This chain joins TRBV19 and TRBJ2-1, with 7 bases aligning to TRBD1. The germline V gene encodes CDR1 LNHDA and CDR2 SQIVND (reference sequence). CDR3 length: 13 amino acids. V lost 3 bases to trimming and J lost 12 bases; unmatched junction nucleotides: 8. This CDR3 is CASSMGQSFGQFF. DNA for the CDR3: TGTGCCAGTAGTATGGGACAGTCCTTTGGGCAGTTCTTC.

This chain connects TRBV7-6 to TRBJ2-1; maybe TRBD2 (6 bases). The V end was cut by 6 bases, the J end by 6 bases, with 6 bases between. Germline V gene data show CDR1 as SGHVS and CDR2 as FNYEAQ. CDR3 size: 11 residues. CDR3 in DNA: TGTGCCAGCAGGGGGGGCAATGAGCAGTTCTTC. Amino acid sequence: CASRGGNEQFF.

The chain carries TRBV5-1 and TRBJ2-1; TRBD1 aligns across 9 bases. Germline loops: CDR1 SGHRS, CDR2 YFSETQ. V lost 3 bases to trimming and J lost 7 bases; unmatched junction nucleotides: 5. There are 14 residues in the CDR3. CDR3 nucleotide sequence: TGCGCCAGCAGCTACGGACAGGGGTGGAATGAGCAGTTCTTC. Protein product: CASSYGQGWNEQFF. Using reference TRBV5-1 and TRBJ2-1 for the parts outside the CDR3, the full variable domain is KAGVTQTPRYLIKTRGQQVTLSCSPISGHRSVSWYQQTPGQGLQFLFEYFSETQRNKGNFPGRFSGRQFSNSRSEMNVSTLELGDSALYLCASSYGQGWNEQFFGPGTRLTVL.

This chain joins TRBV5-6 and TRBJ2-5; D is uncertain. The CDR3 totals 13 residues. Germline CDR1 reads SGHDT; CDR2 reads YYEEEE. The ends were cut back, 4 bases at V and 3 bases at J, with 10 bases in the middle. Written as DNA, the CDR3 is TGTGCCAGCAGCACCGGAACGGAAGAGACCCAGTACTTC. This codes for CASSTGTEETQYF.

This chain connects TRBV2 to TRBJ2-5; 9 bases line up with TRBD1. The germline V gene encodes CDR1 SNHLY and CDR2 FYNNEI. Losses at the gene ends were 6 bases for V and 4 bases for J; bases not matched to a gene: 12. The length of the CDR3 is 16 residues. DNA of the CDR3: TGTGCCAGCAGCGCCCTGACAGGGGGGTCCCGAGAGACCCAGTACTTC. It specifies CASSALTGGSRETQYF. Complete variable domain (other parts from reference TRBV2 and TRBJ2-5): EPEVTQTPSHQVTQMGQEVILRCVPISNHLYFYWYRQILGQKVEFLVSFYNNEISEKSEIFDDQFSVERPDGSNFTLKIRSTKLEDSAMYFCASSALTGGSRETQYFGPGTRLLVL.

The rearrangement joins TRBV25-1 to TRBJ2-3, with D hard to call. Between the trimmed V and J ends, which lost 5 bases and 0 bases, there was a span of 9 bases. The CDR3 has 14 residues. Germline V gene lookup returns CDR1 MGHDK and CDR2 SYGVNS. The CDR3 spells CASSSTASTDTQYF. CDR3 sequence (DNA): TGTGCCAGCAGTAGTACAGCTAGCACAGATACGCAGTATTTT.

This clone has just one count. This chain connects TRBV11-1 to TRBJ2-3; the match to TRBD2 covers 8 bases. The germline V gene has CDR1 SGHAT and CDR2 FQDESV (reference sequence). The CDR3 has 14 residues. V shed 0 bases and J 6 bases; nucleotides not matched to a gene: 2. The CDR3 is CASSLARGRDTQYF. CDR3 bases: TGTGCCAGCAGCTTAGCTCGCGGGAGGGATACGCAGTATTTT.

The chain joins TRBV4-2 to TRBJ2-5, with 11 bases lining up with TRBD2. CDR1 and CDR2 from the germline V gene are LGHNA and YNFKEQ. The trim removed 0 bases at V and 4 bases at J, leaving 7 bases unmatched. This CDR3 has 17 amino acids. Written as DNA, the CDR3 is TGTGCCAGCAGCCAAGATCGGTTGCTAGCGGGGGGAGAGACCCAGTACTTC. Protein: CASSQDRLLAGGETQYF.

The CDR3 DNA reads TGCGCCAGCAGCTCCGGACAGCCTGGTCAGCCCCAGCATTTT. Translated, it gives CASSSGQPGQPQHF. The chain couples TRBV5-1 to TRBJ1-5; D is possibly TRBD1 (6 bases). The ends were cut back, 3 bases at V and 6 bases at J, with 13 bases in the middle. The CDR3 is made up of 14 amino acids. The V gene's germline CDR1 is SGHRS and CDR2 YFSETQ.

The CDR3 DNA reads as TGTGCCTGGAGTGTAGGAGGGTACGAGCAGTACTTC. Its protein is CAWSVGGYEQYF. This chain links TRBV30 with TRBJ2-5, with D perhaps TRBD2 (6 bases). Gene TRBJ2-7 matches the end of the DNA better, so the J call may be wrong. The CDR3 covers 12 residues. The germline CDR1 and CDR2 sequences are GTSNPN and SVGIG (reference sequence).

The chain combines TRBV2 with TRBJ2-7, with TRBD1 identical over 9 bases. CDR3 length: 13 amino acids. V was clipped by 5 bases and J by 10 bases; unmatched bases: 9. Germline V CDR1 and CDR2: SNHLY, FYNNEI. The CDR3 coding sequence is TGTGCCAGCAGTATGACAGGGGGTGCCACTCAGTACTTC. Translating it yields CASSMTGGATQYF.

The CDR3 nucleotides read TGTGCCAGCAGTCCGCACCTCGGGACAGTAAATTCACCCCTCCACTTT. Amino acids: CASSPHLGTVNSPLHF. V gene TRBV6-6 combines with J gene TRBJ1-6; 7 bases map to TRBD1. CDR1 is MNHNY and CDR2 is SVGAGI in the germline V gene (reference sequence). This CDR3 has 16 residues. V was pared by 5 bases and J by 7 bases, with 11 bases of the junction left unmatched.

This clone has more than one count but fewer than ten. V and J are TRBV25-1 and TRBJ1-6; maybe TRBD1 (5 bases). The V and J ends lost 10 bases and 6 bases respectively, with 10 bases between them. The V gene's germline CDR1 is MGHDK and CDR2 SYGVNS. This CDR3 contains 12 residues. The CDR3 loop reads CATRQSNSPLHF. CDR3 nucleotides: TGTGCCACTCGACAGTCTAATTCACCCCTCCACTTT.

CDR3 region: CASSPPGRSNTEAFF. The CDR3 nucleotides read TGTGCCAGCTCACCACCGGGACGCTCGAACACTGAAGCTTTCTTT. The genes are TRBV18 and TRBJ1-1, with D possibly matching TRBD1 (5 bases). V lost 0 bases and J 1 base, leaving 9 bases between the germline ends. Germline CDR1 is KGHSH and CDR2 is LQKENI. CDR3 length: 15 residues. Full variable domain (rest looked up from reference TRBV18 and TRBJ1-1): NAGVMQNPRHLVRRRGQEARLRCSPMKGHSHVYWYRQLPEEGLKFMVYLQKENIIDESGMPKERFSAEFPKEGPSILRIQQVVRGDSAAYFCASSPPGRSNTEAFFGQGTRLTVV.

This rearrangement joins TRBV7-3 to TRBJ2-1, with D possibly TRBD2 on 5 matching bases. This CDR3 is built from 15 residues. V was shortened by 3 bases and J by 6 bases, with 15 bases between the two germline ends. The germline CDR1 and CDR2 sequences are SGHTA and FQGTGA. In DNA form, the CDR3 reads TGTGCCAGCAGCTTCGGCGGACCAAGCGGCAATGAGCAGTTCTTC. It yields the protein CASSFGGPSGNEQFF.

This rearrangement joins TRBV27 to TRBJ1-2; 9 bases map to TRBD1. The J segment lost 4 bases and the V segment lost 6 bases, leaving 15 bases of the junction unmatched. The CDR3 covers 17 residues. In germline, CDR1 is MNHEY, CDR2 SMNVEV (reference sequence). The CDR3 sequence is CASRPYSPGQGAYGYTF. The CDR3 coding sequence is TGTGCCAGCAGACCCTACTCTCCGGGACAGGGAGCCTATGGCTACACCTTC.

This chain joins TRBV19 and TRBJ1-4; no clear D gene. The germline gives CDR1 LNHDA, CDR2 SQIVND (reference sequence). V lost 3 bases and J 2 bases, leaving 10 bases between the germline ends. The CDR3 consists of 15 residues. Written as DNA, the CDR3 is TGTGCCAGTAGTATCCAAAGCAGTACTAATGAAAAACTGTTTTTT. Translating gives CASSIQSSTNEKLFF.